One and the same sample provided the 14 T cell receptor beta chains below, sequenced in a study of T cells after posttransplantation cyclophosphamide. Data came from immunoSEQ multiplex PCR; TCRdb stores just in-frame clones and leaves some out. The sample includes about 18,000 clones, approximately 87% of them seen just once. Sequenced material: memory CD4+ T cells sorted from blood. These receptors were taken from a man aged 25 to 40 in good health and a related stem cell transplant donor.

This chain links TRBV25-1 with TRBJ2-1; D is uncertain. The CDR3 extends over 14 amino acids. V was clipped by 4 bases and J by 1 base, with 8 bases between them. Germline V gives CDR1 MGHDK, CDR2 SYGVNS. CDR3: CASSVVSSYNEQFF. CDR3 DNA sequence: TGTGCCAGCAGTGTCGTGAGTTCCTACAATGAGCAGTTCTTC. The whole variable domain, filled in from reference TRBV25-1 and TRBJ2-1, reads EADIYQTPRYLVIGTGKKITLECSQTMGHDKMYWYQQDPGMELHLIHYSYGVNSTEKGDLSSESTVSRIRTEHFPLTLESARPSHTSQYLCASSVVSSYNEQFFGPGTRLTVL.

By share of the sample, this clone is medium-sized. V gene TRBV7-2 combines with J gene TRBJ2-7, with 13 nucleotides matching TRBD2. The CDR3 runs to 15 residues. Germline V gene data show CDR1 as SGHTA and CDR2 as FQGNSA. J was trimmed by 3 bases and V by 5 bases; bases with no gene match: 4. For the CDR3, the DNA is TGTGCCAGCAGCGCCCGGACTAGCGGGAGCTACGAGCAGTACTTC. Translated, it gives CASSARTSGSYEQYF.

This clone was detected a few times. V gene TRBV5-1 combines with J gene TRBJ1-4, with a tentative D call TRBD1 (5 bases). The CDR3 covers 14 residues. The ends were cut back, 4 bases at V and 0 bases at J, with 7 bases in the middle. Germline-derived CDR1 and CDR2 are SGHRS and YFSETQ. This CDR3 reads CASSDSPTNEKLFF. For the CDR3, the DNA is TGCGCCAGCAGCGACAGCCCAACTAATGAAAAACTGTTTTTT.

CDR3 region: CASSVGQIYNSPLHF. CDR3 coding DNA: TGTGCCAGCAGCGTGGGACAGATCTATAATTCACCCCTCCACTTT. This chain uses TRBV9 with TRBJ1-6; 7 bases align to TRBD1. Per germline, CDR1 SGDLS and CDR2 YYNGEE. With V trimmed by 2 bases and J by 3 bases, 2 bases remained unmatched. The CDR3 loop spans 15 amino acids. The variable domain in full, completed from reference TRBV9 and TRBJ1-6, reads DSGVTQTPKHLITATGQRVTLRCSPRSGDLSVYWYQQSLDQGLQFLIQYYNGEERAKGNILERFSAQQFPDLHSELNLSSLELGDSALYFCASSVGQIYNSPLHFGNGTRLTVT.

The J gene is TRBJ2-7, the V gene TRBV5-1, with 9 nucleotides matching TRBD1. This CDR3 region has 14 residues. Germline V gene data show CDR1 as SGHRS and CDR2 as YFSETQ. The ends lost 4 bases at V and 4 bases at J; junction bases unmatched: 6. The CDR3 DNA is TGCGCCAGCAGCATAGGACAGGGGTGGTACGAGCAGTACTTC. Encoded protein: CASSIGQGWYEQYF.

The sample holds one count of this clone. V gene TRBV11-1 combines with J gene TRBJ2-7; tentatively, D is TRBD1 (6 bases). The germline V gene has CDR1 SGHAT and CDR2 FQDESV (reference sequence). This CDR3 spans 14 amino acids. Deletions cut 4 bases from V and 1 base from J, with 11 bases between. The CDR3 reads CASSSLGQSYEQYF. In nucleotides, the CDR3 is TGTGCCAGCAGCTCGCTAGGACAGTCCTACGAGCAGTACTTC.

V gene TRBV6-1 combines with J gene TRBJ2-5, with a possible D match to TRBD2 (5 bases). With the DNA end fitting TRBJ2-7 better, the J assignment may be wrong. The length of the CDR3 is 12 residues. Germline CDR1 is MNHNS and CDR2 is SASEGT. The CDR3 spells CASSEAGGEQYF. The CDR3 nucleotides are TGTGCCAGCAGTGAAGCAGGAGGCGAGCAGTACTTC.

The CDR3 protein is CASSQVGRGGGVAKNIQYF. In DNA form, the CDR3 reads TGCGCCAGCAGCCAAGTCGGGAGGGGCGGTGGGGTAGCCAAAAACATTCAGTACTTC. The chain has TRBV4-1 and TRBJ2-4; 8 bases fit TRBD2. Germline assignment: CDR1 MGHRA and CDR2 YSYEKL. The CDR3 spans 19 residues. Trimming cost V 1 base and J 0 bases; bases outside gene matches: 11.

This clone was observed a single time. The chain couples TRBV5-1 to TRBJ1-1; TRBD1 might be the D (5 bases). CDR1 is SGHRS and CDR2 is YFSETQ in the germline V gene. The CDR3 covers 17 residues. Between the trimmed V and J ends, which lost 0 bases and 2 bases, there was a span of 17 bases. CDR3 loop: CASSLGGVTLRNTEAFF. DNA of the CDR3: TGCGCCAGCAGCTTGGGGGGGGTCACCCTTAGAAACACTGAAGCTTTCTTT.

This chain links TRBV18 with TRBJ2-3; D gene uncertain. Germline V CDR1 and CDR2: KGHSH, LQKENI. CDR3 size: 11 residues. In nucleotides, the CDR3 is TGTGCGGGCAGCCCTGGAGATACGCAGTATTTT. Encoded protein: CAGSPGDTQYF.

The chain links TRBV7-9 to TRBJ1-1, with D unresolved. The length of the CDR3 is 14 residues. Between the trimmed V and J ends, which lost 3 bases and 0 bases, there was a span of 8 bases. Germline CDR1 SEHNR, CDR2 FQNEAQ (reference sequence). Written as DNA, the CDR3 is TGTGCCAGCAGCTTTGGAGCTATGAACACTGAAGCTTTCTTT. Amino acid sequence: CASSFGAMNTEAFF.

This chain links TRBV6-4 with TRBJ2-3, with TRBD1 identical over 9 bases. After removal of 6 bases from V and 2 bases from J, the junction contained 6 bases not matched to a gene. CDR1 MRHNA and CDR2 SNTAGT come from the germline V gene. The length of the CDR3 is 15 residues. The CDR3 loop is CASSPRDRDTDTQYF. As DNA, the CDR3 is TGTGCCAGCAGCCCCCGGGACAGGGACACAGATACGCAGTATTTT.

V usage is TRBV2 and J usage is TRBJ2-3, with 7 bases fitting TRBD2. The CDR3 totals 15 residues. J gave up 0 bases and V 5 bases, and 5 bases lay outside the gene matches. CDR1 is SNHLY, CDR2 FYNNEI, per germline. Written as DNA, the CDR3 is TGTGCCAGCAGTTGGGCTAGCGGCAGCACAGATACGCAGTATTTT. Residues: CASSWASGSTDTQYF. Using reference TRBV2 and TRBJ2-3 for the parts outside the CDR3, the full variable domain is EPEVTQTPSHQVTQMGQEVILRCVPISNHLYFYWYRQILGQKVEFLVSFYNNEISEKSEIFDDQFSVERPDGSNFTLKIRSTKLEDSAMYFCASSWASGSTDTQYFGPGTRLTVL.

The CDR3 region has the DNA TGTGCCAGCAGTCGACTAACCCGGGACAGGGTTGTGGAAGGAAACACCATATATTTT. Protein: CASSRLTRDRVVEGNTIYF. The chain couples TRBV5-5 to TRBJ1-3, with TRBD1 matching 9 bases. V shed 5 bases, J shed 4 bases, and the junction held 19 bases outside the gene matches. The CDR3 covers 19 residues. CDR1 is SGHKS, CDR2 YYEKEE, per germline (reference sequence). The full variable domain, with the rest looked up from reference TRBV5-5 and TRBJ1-3, is DAGVTQSPTHLIKTRGQQVTLRCSPISGHKSVSWYQQVLGQGPQFIFQYYEKEERGRGNFPDRFSARQFPNYSSELNVNALLLGDSALYLCASSRLTRDRVVEGNTIYFGEGSWLTVV.